This T cell receptor (beta chain) was obtained from a study of T cells in Graves' hyperthyroidism and ophthalmopathy. RNA transcripts provided the source from which TCR beta CDR3 regions were amplified. TCR CDR3 underwent first-round RT-PCR with the HTBI primer set. MiXCR was run by TCRdb on the multiplex PCR reads, yielding one entry per CDR3 protein. The sample lists about 640,000 distinct CDR3 sequences; under 25% were seen once. This clonotype was counted at least ten times. Clinical symptoms, serum thyroxine and TRAb, thyroid ultrasound and orbital computed tomography together formed the diagnostic basis. V was pared by 4 bases and J by 3 bases, with 10 bases between. Germline-derived CDR1 and CDR2 are SNHLY and FYNNEI. This CDR3 has 14 residues.

The chain recombines TRBV2 with TRBJ2-1; D unresolved. This clonotype was sampled from a man aged 30 to 39 with Graves' ophthalmopathy. Input material: blood. CDR3 nucleotide sequence: TGTGCCAGCAGTGTGGAAAGGAGCTACAATGAGCAGTTCTTC. Its protein product is CASSVERSYNEQFF.